The rows below give T cell receptor beta chains drawn from one sample of a study of T cell changes during pregnancy in multiple sclerosis. Using immunoSEQ multiplex PCR, the repertoire was profiled, and TCRdb retains in-frame clones only, with some absent. The sample contains 45,000 to 55,000 clones, about 87% of which appear only once. Source: peripheral blood, taken in the first trimester of pregnancy. The receptors were sampled from a female donor with multiple sclerosis, enrolled in a pregnancy study. CDR3s include the opening cysteine and the closing phenylalanine or tryptophan. A D gene is named only where the DNA matches it firmly. Not all rows give a size; the values are once, few, many and, for expanded clones, a class.

size: few
V: TRBV6-1
D: TRBD2
J: TRBJ2-3
CDR3: CASSGTSGGPDTQYF
DNA: TGTGCCAGCAGTGGGACTAGCGGGGGACCAGATACGCAGTATTTT

size: -
V: TRBV9
D: -
J: TRBJ1-2
CDR3: CASSVAPQGYGGYTF
DNA: TGTGCCAGCAGCGTAGCCCCTCAGGGGTACGGTGGCTACACCTTC

size: -
V: TRBV5-1
D: TRBD2
J: TRBJ2-1
CDR3: CASTPPGGLSNEQFF
DNA: TGCGCCAGCACCCCGCCGGGGGGGCTTAGCAATGAGCAGTTCTTC

size: -
V: TRBV9
D: TRBD2
J: TRBJ2-1
CDR3: CASSEPTSGGGEQFF
DNA: TGTGCCAGCAGCGAACCTACCAGCGGGGGAGGAGAGCAGTTCTTC

size: -
V: TRBV19
D: -
J: TRBJ2-7
CDR3: CASSIVGGEQYF
DNA: TGTGCCAGTAGTATAGTTGGCGGGGAGCAGTACTTC

size: -
V: TRBV6-6
D: -
J: TRBJ2-1
CDR3: CASNDPGSNSYNEQFF
DNA: TGTGCCAGCAACGACCCAGGGTCGAATTCCTACAATGAGCAGTTCTTC

size: -
V: TRBV7-9
D: TRBD1
J: TRBJ1-3
CDR3: CASSLRGLSGNTIYF
DNA: TGTGCCAGCAGCTTAAGGGGGCTCTCTGGAAACACCATATATTTT

size: -
V: TRBV27
D: -
J: TRBJ2-3
CDR3: CASGWQDTQYF
DNA: TGTGCCAGCGGTTGGCAGGATACGCAGTATTTT

size: once
V: TRBV2
D: TRBD1
J: TRBJ2-7
CDR3: CASSDWDSSYEQYF
DNA: TGTGCCAGCAGTGACTGGGACAGCTCCTACGAGCAGTACTTC

size: few
V: TRBV30
D: -
J: TRBJ1-1
CDR3: CAWTIGMNTEAFF
DNA: TGTGCCTGGACTATCGGGATGAACACTGAAGCTTTCTTT

size: -
V: TRBV5-1
D: -
J: TRBJ1-1
CDR3: CASSLGHRQTGTEAFF
DNA: TGCGCCAGCAGCTTGGGCCATAGGCAGACAGGAACTGAAGCTTTCTTT

size: -
V: TRBV11-2
D: -
J: TRBJ1-1
CDR3: CASSLVFGNIEAFF
DNA: TGTGCCAGCAGCTTAGTTTTCGGGAATATTGAAGCTTTCTTT

size: -
V: TRBV29-1
D: -
J: TRBJ1-2
CDR3: CSVESFGQTGYTF
DNA: TGCAGCGTTGAAAGTTTTGGGCAGACCGGCTACACCTTC